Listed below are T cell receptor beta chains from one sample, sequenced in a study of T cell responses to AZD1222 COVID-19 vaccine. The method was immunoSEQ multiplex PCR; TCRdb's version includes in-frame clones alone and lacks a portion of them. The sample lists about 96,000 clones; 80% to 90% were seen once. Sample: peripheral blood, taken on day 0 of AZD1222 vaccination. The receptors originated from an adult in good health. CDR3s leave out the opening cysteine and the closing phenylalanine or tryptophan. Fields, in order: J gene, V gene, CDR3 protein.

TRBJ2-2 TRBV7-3 ASSLNGGWETGELF
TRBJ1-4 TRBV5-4 ASSLSGGGNEKLF
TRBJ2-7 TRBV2 ASSEGSYYEQY
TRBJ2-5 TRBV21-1 ASGRASGELQETQY
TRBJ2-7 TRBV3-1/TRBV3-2 ASSPTSGGFYEQY
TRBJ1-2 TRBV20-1 SASQAYGYT
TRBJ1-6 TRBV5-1 ASSEGQGDSPLH
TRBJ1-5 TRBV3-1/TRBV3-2 ASSYRGNQPQH
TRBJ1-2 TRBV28 ASSLRPAYYGYT
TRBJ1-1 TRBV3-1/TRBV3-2 ASSLGWGNTEAF
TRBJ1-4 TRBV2 ASTRTLATNEKLF
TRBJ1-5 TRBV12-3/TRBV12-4 ASSQTNDQPQH
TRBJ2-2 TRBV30 AWGGYPDFTGELF